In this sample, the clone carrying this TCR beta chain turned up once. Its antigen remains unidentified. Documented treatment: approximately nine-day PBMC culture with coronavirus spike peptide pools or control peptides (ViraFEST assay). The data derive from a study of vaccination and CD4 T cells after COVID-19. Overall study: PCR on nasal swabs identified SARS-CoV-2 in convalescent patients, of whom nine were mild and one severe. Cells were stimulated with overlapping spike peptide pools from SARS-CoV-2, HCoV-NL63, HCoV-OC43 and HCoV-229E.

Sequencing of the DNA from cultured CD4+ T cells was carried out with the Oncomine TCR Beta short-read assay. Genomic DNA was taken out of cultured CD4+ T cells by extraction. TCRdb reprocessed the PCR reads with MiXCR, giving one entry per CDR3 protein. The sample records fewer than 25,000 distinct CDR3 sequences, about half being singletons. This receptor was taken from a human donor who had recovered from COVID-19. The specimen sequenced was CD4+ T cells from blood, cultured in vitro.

CDR3 protein: CASSPGDSRNEKLFF. CDR3 DNA sequence: TGTGCCAGCAGCCCCGGGGACAGCCGGAATGAAAAACTGTTTTTT. V is TRBV7-9 and J is TRBJ1-4, with 7 positions matching TRBD1. V dropped 5 bases and J dropped 5; count of bases not matched to a gene: 8. This CDR3 region has 15 residues. CDR1 and CDR2 from the germline V gene are SEHNR and FQNEAQ (reference sequence).